This T cell receptor beta chain was recovered during a study of T cell changes during pregnancy in multiple sclerosis. Only in-frame clones appear in the TCRdb table, and some are missing; sequencing was by immunoSEQ multiplex PCR. The table has tens of thousands of clones, about 90% seen once; the top ten hold approximately 1.5%. V lost 2 bases and J lost 6; bases outside the gene matches: 7. The CDR3 length is 17 residues. From germline, CDR1 is KGHSH and CDR2 LQKENI. The source was peripheral blood, collected in the first trimester of pregnancy. The receptor's source is a female donor in good health, enrolled as a control in a pregnancy study. The chain links TRBV18 to TRBJ2-3; 14 bases agree with TRBD2. This chain's CDR3 is CASSPAGTSGSSDTQYF. The CDR3 DNA reads as TGTGCCAGCTCACCAGCGGGGACTAGCGGGAGTTCGGATACGCAGTATTTT.